The rows below give T cell receptor beta chains drawn from one sample of a study of blood T cell repertoires in COVID-19. Here immunoSEQ multiplex PCR was the method, and the copy in TCRdb shows in-frame clones only, minus some. The data contain 95,000 to 110,000 clones, around 89% of them singletons. Sequenced sample: peripheral blood. The receptor set was obtained from a woman aged 60 to 75 with acute or convalescent COVID-19. CDR3s include the opening cysteine and the closing phenylalanine or tryptophan. D genes are given only for firm matches. Clone size is not always given. Where it is, it says once, few, many or a class for expanded clones.

. | TRBJ2-3 | . | TRBV23-1 | CASSPGISSTDTQYF | TGCGCCAGCAGCCCCGGGATCTCCTCCACAGATACGCAGTATTTT
. | TRBJ1-6 | few | TRBV11-3 | CASSLRNSPLHF | TGTGCCAGCAGCTTGCGGAATTCACCCCTCCACTTT
TRBD1 | TRBJ1-5 | . | TRBV30 | CAWSGGQGAYSNQPQHF | TGTGCCTGGAGTGGGGGCCAGGGGGCGTATAGCAATCAGCCCCAGCATTTT
TRBD1 | TRBJ1-2 | . | TRBV5-4 | CASSAGQGTRGYTF | TGTGCCAGCAGCGCGGGACAGGGAACGAGGGGCTACACCTTC
. | TRBJ1-5 | . | TRBV27 | CASSRDSRNQPQHF | TGTGCCAGCAGCCGCGACAGCCGCAATCAGCCCCAGCATTTT
. | TRBJ2-1 | . | TRBV19 | CASSISSGRHNEQFF | TGTGCCAGTAGTATATCCAGCGGTCGTCACAATGAGCAGTTCTTC
TRBD1 | TRBJ1-1 | . | TRBV12-3/TRBV12-4 | CASSLSGTAEAFF | TGTGCCAGCAGCCTATCCGGGACAGCTGAAGCTTTCTTT
. | TRBJ1-2 | . | TRBV6-5 | CASTRVGGVYGYTF | TGTGCCAGCACTAGGGTCGGGGGAGTATATGGCTACACCTTC
. | TRBJ1-1 | . | TRBV11-3 | CASSLTSGSSAEAFF | TGTGCCAGCAGCTTAACCTCAGGGTCTTCCGCTGAAGCTTTCTTT
TRBD1 | TRBJ1-3 | . | TRBV3-1/TRBV3-2 | CASSQDPTGGSGNTIYF | TGTGCCAGCAGCCAAGACCCGACAGGGGGCTCTGGAAACACCATATATTTT
. | TRBJ1-5 | . | TRBV27 | CASSPQGPGSNQPQHF | TGTGCCAGCAGTCCCCAGGGGCCCGGGTCCAATCAGCCCCAGCATTTT
TRBD1 | TRBJ1-2 | . | TRBV2 | CASTPTGDYGYTF | TGTGCCAGCACCCCGACAGGGGACTATGGCTACACCTTC
. | TRBJ1-1 | . | TRBV6-5 | CASWEIEAFF | TGTGCCAGCTGGGAGATTGAAGCTTTCTTT
. | TRBJ2-1 | . | TRBV3-1/TRBV3-2 | CASSPTGPADNEQFF | TGTGCCAGCAGCCCCACAGGACCTGCGGACAATGAGCAGTTCTTC
. | TRBJ1-3 | . | TRBV28 | CASSLGTGTGNTIYF | TGTGCCAGCAGTCTAGGAACAGGGACTGGAAACACCATATATTTT
. | TRBJ1-1 | . | TRBV10-3 | CAISESGDRTEAFF | TGTGCCATCAGTGAGTCAGGGGATAGGACTGAAGCTTTCTTT
. | TRBJ2-7 | . | TRBV2 | CASNGPSEQYF | TGTGCCAGCAATGGGCCCAGCGAGCAGTACTTC
TRBD1 | TRBJ1-3 | . | TRBV3-1/TRBV3-2 | CASSQDRDSRNTIYF | TGTGCCAGCAGCCAAGATCGGGACAGCAGAAACACCATATATTTT
TRBD1 | TRBJ2-5 | . | TRBV15 | CATSRGGQQETQYF | TGTGCCACCAGCAGAGGGGGACAGCAAGAGACCCAGTACTTC
TRBD1 | TRBJ1-2 | . | TRBV2 | CASSDQGANGYTF | TGTGCCAGCAGTGATCAGGGGGCTAATGGCTACACCTTC
. | TRBJ1-1 | . | TRBV9 | CASSPKGGAFAEAFF | TGTGCCAGCAGCCCAAAAGGAGGGGCCTTTGCTGAAGCTTTCTTT
. | TRBJ1-4 | . | TRBV7-9 | CASSLNDPAGGKLFF | TGTGCCAGCAGCTTAAACGATCCGGCAGGAGGAAAACTGTTTTTT
TRBD2 | TRBJ2-7 | . | TRBV11-2 | CASSLEGTSGYYEQYF | TGTGCCAGCAGCTTAGAAGGGACTAGCGGGTACTACGAGCAGTACTTC
. | TRBJ1-1 | . | TRBV7-8 | CASSPREVIAFF | TGTGCCAGCAGCCCCCGGGAGGTAATTGCTTTCTTT
TRBD1 | TRBJ1-2 | . | TRBV28 | CASSDQGAEYGYTF | TGTGCCAGCAGTGATCAGGGGGCAGAATATGGCTACACCTTC
TRBD1 | TRBJ1-2 | . | TRBV6-5 | CASRATGVHGYTF | TGTGCCAGCAGGGCCACAGGGGTCCATGGCTACACCTTC
. | TRBJ1-3 | once | TRBV7-7 | CASSLAQGTGNTIYF | TGTGCTAGCAGCTTAGCCCAGGGGACTGGAAACACCATATATTTT
TRBD2 | TRBJ2-1 | . | TRBV27 | CASSPWGTSGNNEQFF | TGTGCCAGCAGTCCTTGGGGGACTAGCGGGAACAATGAGCAGTTCTTC
TRBD1 | TRBJ2-2 | . | TRBV30 | CAWSVDVAGGTGELFF | TGTGCCTGGAGTGTAGATGTGGCAGGGGGCACCGGGGAGCTGTTTTTT